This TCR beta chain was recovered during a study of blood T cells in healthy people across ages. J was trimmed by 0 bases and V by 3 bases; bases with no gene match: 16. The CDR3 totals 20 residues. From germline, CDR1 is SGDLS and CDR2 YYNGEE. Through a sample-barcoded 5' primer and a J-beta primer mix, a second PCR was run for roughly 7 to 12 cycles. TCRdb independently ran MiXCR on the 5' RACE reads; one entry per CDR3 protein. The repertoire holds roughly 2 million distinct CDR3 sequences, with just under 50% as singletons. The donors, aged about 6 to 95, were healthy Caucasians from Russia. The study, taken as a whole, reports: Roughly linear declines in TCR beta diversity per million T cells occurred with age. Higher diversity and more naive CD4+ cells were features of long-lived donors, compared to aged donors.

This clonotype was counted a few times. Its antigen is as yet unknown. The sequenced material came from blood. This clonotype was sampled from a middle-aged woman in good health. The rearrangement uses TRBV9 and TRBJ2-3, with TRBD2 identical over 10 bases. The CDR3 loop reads CASSAPEALLAGMSTDTQYF. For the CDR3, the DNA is TGTGCCAGCAGCGCCCCGGAGGCCTTACTAGCGGGGATGAGCACAGATACGCAGTATTTT. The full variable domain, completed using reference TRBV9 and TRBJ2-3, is DSGVTQTPKHLITATGQRVTLRCSPRSGDLSVYWYQQSLDQGLQFLIQYYNGEERAKGNILERFSAQQFPDLHSELNLSSLELGDSALYFCASSAPEALLAGMSTDTQYFGPGTRLTVL.